The 20 T cell receptor beta chains below come from one sample, sequenced in a study of molecular identifiers for immune sequencing clone quantification (dated by TCRdb to the late 2010s). The protocol used for the library was PCR. Sequencing was carried out with an Illumina HiSeq 4000. Using fastp trimming at Q25 and MiXCR clonotype assembly, TCRdb reanalyzed the public sequencing data and kept in-frame beta chains. When rows share a CDR3 protein, they turn into one entry using the most common DNA and genes. In this sample the table shows tens of thousands of distinct CDR3 sequences, around 20% of which occur a single time. Jointly, the top ten make up 1.1% of the sample. The sample taken for sequencing was naive CD8+ T cells from blood, with Jurkat cell RNA spiked in. Reading the label with the study, this specimen's cell subset or site is: FACS-sorted CD8+CD4-CCR7+CD45RA+ naive T cells. Receptors originate from a human donor in good health. Some libraries in this study had Jurkat cell RNA spiked in.

There are many counts of this clonotype. Here the CDR3 reads CASSLAGAITDTQYF. In nucleotides, the CDR3 is TGTGCCAGCAGCTTGGCGGGGGCGATCACAGATACGCAGTATTTT. The chain carries TRBV5-6 and TRBJ2-3; D may be TRBD1 or TRBD2 (6 bases each). The CDR3 totals 15 residues. V shed 0 bases and J shed 2 bases, with 10 bases lying between them. Germline V gives CDR1 SGHDT, CDR2 YYEEEE.

About this clonotype itself: Given a much more abundant clone one base away, this may be a read error. The final CDR3 position lacks the conserved phenylalanine or tryptophan, pointing to a likely read error. This chain uses TRBV7-2 with TRBJ1-4; D remains ambiguous. The CDR3 length is 12 residues. V was cut by 3 bases and J by 4 bases, with 3 bases left in between. CDR1 is SGHTA and CDR2 is FQGNSA in the germline V gene. The CDR3 region is CASSLNNEKLFL. DNA of the CDR3: TGTGCCAGCAGCTTGAATAATGAAAAACTGTTTCTT.

This clonotype was seen repeatedly, ten times or more. The rearrangement links TRBV6-2 or TRBV6-3 to TRBJ2-1; no definite D call. V lost 0 bases and J 10 bases, leaving 13 bases between the germline ends. The CDR3 is 14 amino acids. Germline CDR1 MNHEY, CDR2 SVGEGT. The CDR3 DNA reads as TGTGCCAGCAGTTACTCATACGAGCTGCAAGAGCAGTTCTTC. Its translation is CASSYSYELQEQFF.

In its sample, this clonotype was seen many times. The chain joins TRBV4-3 to TRBJ1-3; D unresolved. CDR1 and CDR2 (germline): LGHNA, YSLEER. Trimming removed 1 base at V and 0 bases at J, with 13 bases between. The CDR3 has 17 residues. The CDR3 is CASSQGEGRASGNTIYF. As DNA, the CDR3 is TGCGCCAGCAGCCAAGGGGAGGGTCGGGCCTCTGGAAACACCATATATTTT.

This chain links TRBV3-1 with TRBJ2-1; D unclear. The germline V and J ends were trimmed by 5 bases and 3 bases, with 5 bases remaining between them. The germline V gene encodes CDR1 LGHDT and CDR2 YNNKEL (reference sequence). This CDR3 comprises 12 residues. DNA for the CDR3: TGTGCCAGCAGCTCGGTCTACAATGAGCAGTTCTTC. Its protein is CASSSVYNEQFF.

This clonotype was picked up a small number of times. The chain combines TRBV5-6 with TRBJ2-3, with D uncertain. The length of the CDR3 is 14 residues. V lost 4 bases, J lost 6 bases, and 15 bases lay in between. Germline-derived CDR1 and CDR2 are SGHDT and YYEEEE. The CDR3 DNA reads TGTGCCAGCAGCCCGTTACGGAGTTGGGATACGCAGTATTTT. Its translation is CASSPLRSWDTQYF.

In regard to this clonotype: This may be a read error: a much more frequent sequence differs by one nucleotide. CDR3 in DNA: TGCAGTGCTAGAGATGACAGGAACACAGATATGCAGTATTTT. Amino acid sequence: CSARDDRNTDMQYF. The J gene is TRBJ2-3, the V gene TRBV20-1; TRBD1 might be the D (6 bases). The CDR3 runs 14 residues. Germline values: CDR1 DFQATT, CDR2 SNEGSKA (reference sequence).

Details on this clonotype: A read error may account for a junction end that differs from germline. This chain links TRBV27 with TRBJ2-7; TRBD1 agrees at 8 bases. Germline V gene data show CDR1 as MNHEY and CDR2 as SMNVEV (reference sequence). CDR3 size: 16 residues. Written as DNA, the CDR3 is TGTGCCAGCAGCCAAGAGACAGGGGCCAGCTCCTACGAGCGGTACTTC. This translates into CASSQETGASSYERYF.

This clonotype occurred many times. This sequence joins TRBV6-5 and TRBJ2-3; the D gene is possibly TRBD1 (6 bases). Germline CDR1 reads MNHEY; CDR2 reads SVGAGI. CDR3 size: 14 residues. The ends were cut back, 0 bases at V and 2 bases at J, with 6 bases in the middle. The DNA for the CDR3 is TGTGCCAGCAGTTACTCGGGGGCCACAGATACGCAGTATTTT. Its translation: CASSYSGATDTQYF.

A single count supports this clonotype. The germline gene is not matched at one end of the junction; a read error may be the cause. The rearrangement links TRBV6-5 to TRBJ2-3; 7 positions match TRBD2. The CDR3 runs to 17 residues. Germline V gives CDR1 MNHEY, CDR2 SVGAGI. CDR3 in amino acids: CASSYLGRQGDTGTQYF. CDR3 nucleotide sequence: TGTGCCAGCAGTTACCTCGGGAGGCAGGGAGACACAGGTACGCAGTATTTT.

This clonotype has ten or more counts. The chain links TRBV6-2 or TRBV6-3 to TRBJ2-3; D uncertain. The CDR3 runs 16 residues. Germline CDR1 reads MNHEY; CDR2 reads SVGEGT. V was shortened by 0 bases and J by 2 bases, with 12 bases between the two germline ends. The CDR3 here is CASSYSYDKITDTQYF. The CDR3 DNA is TGTGCCAGCAGTTACTCGTATGACAAGATCACAGATACGCAGTATTTT.

This clonotype was found many times. V gene TRBV30 combines with J gene TRBJ2-7; tentatively, D is TRBD2 (5 bases). V lost 1 base, J lost 0 bases, and 7 bases lay in between. Germline loops: CDR1 GTSNPN, CDR2 SVGIG (reference sequence). The CDR3 sequence is 13 residues long. The DNA of the CDR3 is TGTGCCTGGAGTGCGGGAAACTCCTACGAGCAGTACTTC. Translated, it gives CAWSAGNSYEQYF.

The chain has TRBV5-1 and TRBJ2-1; D is unclear. The CDR3 has 13 amino acids. Between the trimmed V and J ends, which lost 7 bases and 7 bases, there was a span of 15 bases. Looked up from germline, CDR1 is SGHRS and CDR2 is YFSETQ. The CDR3 sequence: CASRPEPWNEQFF. CDR3 coding DNA: TGCGCCAGCCGGCCCGAACCGTGGAATGAGCAGTTCTTC.

This clonotype has at least ten counts. The V and J genes are TRBV12-3 or TRBV12-4 and TRBJ2-7, with TRBD1 matching over 8 bases. The V and J ends lost 0 bases and 3 bases, in that order; junction bases with no gene match: 4. This CDR3 region has 15 residues. CDR3 sequence reads: CASSLAGTGIYEQYF. The CDR3 region has the DNA TGTGCCAGCAGTTTAGCTGGGACAGGTATCTACGAGCAGTACTTC.

This clonotype came up many times. The genes are TRBV6-5 and TRBJ2-3; D uncertain. From germline, CDR1 is MNHEY and CDR2 SVGAGI. Between the trimmed V and J ends, which lost 0 bases and 0 bases, there was a span of 7 bases. This CDR3 spans 15 amino acids. Written as DNA, the CDR3 is TGTGCCAGCAGTTACTCGGGGTGGAGCACAGATACGCAGTATTTT. This gives the protein CASSYSGWSTDTQYF.

Turning to this clonotype: Just one base apart from a much larger clone, this may be a read error. The rearrangement links TRBV5-6 to TRBJ2-7; 8 bases line up with TRBD1. The germline V gene has CDR1 SGHDT and CDR2 YYEEEE. The CDR3 spans 15 residues. The CDR3: CASSPWDRSEYEQCF. The CDR3 DNA sequence: TGTGCCAGCAGCCCCTGGGACAGGTCCGAGTACGAGCAGTGCTTC.

This clonotype showed up many times. CDR3 DNA sequence: TGTGCCAGCAGCTTGGGTGCGGGAGGCTCTGACGAGCAGTACTTC. It codes for CASSLGAGGSDEQYF. The rearrangement joins TRBV5-4 to TRBJ2-7, with TRBD2 matching over 8 bases. After removal of 0 bases from V and 5 bases from J, the junction contained 7 bases not matched to a gene. This CDR3 region has 15 residues. CDR1 and CDR2 from the germline V gene are SGHNT and YYREEE (reference sequence).

A word on this clonotype: A much larger clone is a single base away; this may be a read error. V is TRBV13 and J is TRBJ1-1; D remains ambiguous. This CDR3 region has 14 residues. Germline CDR1 PRHDT, CDR2 FYEKMQ (reference sequence). The CDR3 nucleotides read TGTGCCAGCAGCCCGCCTAGGATGAACGCTGAAGCTTTCTTT. Protein sequence: CASSPPRMNAEAFF.

This clonotype was seen more than once but under ten times. The CDR3, as DNA: TGTGCCAGCTCCCGATTCGGGTTGGACACCGGGGAGCTGTTTTTT. Protein: CASSRFGLDTGELFF. The genes are TRBV6-5 and TRBJ2-2; unclear D gene. Germline lookup yields CDR1 MNHEY and CDR2 SVGAGI. The CDR3 sequence is 15 residues long. The V gene lost 8 bases and the J gene lost 3 bases, with 16 bases spanning the gap.

Turning to this clonotype: Being one base from a much bigger clone, this may be a read error. A read error is likely, as this CDR3 ends without the conserved phenylalanine or tryptophan. The V gene is TRBV4-2, the J gene TRBJ2-1, with 8 bases identical to TRBD2. V lost 0 bases and J lost 6; bases outside the gene matches: 7. The CDR3 consists of 16 residues. Germline CDR1 reads LGHNA; CDR2 reads YNFKEQ. Written as DNA, the CDR3 is TGTGCCAGCAGCCAAGATCTGGTCGGGAGGGGCAATGAGCAGTTCCTC. Residues: CASSQDLVGRGNEQFL.